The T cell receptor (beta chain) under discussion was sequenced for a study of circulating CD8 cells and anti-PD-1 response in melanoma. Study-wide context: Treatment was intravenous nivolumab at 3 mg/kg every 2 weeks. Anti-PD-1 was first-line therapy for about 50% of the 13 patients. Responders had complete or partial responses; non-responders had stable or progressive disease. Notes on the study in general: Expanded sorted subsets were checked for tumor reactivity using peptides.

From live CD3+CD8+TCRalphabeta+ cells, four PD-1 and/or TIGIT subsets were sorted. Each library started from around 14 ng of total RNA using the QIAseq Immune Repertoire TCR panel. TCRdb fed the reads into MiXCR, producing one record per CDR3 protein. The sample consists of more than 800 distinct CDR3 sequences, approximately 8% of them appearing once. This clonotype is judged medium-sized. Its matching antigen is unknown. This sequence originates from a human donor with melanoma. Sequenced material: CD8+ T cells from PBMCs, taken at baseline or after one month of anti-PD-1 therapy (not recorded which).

The CDR3 here is CAWSEENTEAFF. CDR3 in DNA: TGTGCCTGGAGTGAGGAGAACACTGAAGCTTTCTTT. The chain has TRBV30 and TRBJ1-1; D not certain. In germline, CDR1 is GTSNPN, CDR2 SVGIG (reference sequence). V lost 1 base and J lost 1, with 4 bases in between. The CDR3 totals 12 residues.